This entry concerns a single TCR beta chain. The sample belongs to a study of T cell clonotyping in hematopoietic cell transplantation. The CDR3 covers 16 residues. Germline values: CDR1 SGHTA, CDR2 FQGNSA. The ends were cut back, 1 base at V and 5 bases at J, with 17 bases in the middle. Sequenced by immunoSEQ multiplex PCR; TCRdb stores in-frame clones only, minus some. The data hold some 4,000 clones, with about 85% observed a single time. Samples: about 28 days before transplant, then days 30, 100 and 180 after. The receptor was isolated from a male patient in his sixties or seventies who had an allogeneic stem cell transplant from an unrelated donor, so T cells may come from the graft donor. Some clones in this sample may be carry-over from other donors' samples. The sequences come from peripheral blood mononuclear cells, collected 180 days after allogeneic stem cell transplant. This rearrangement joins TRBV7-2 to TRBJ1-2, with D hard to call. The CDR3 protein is CASSLEGSSPRYGYTF. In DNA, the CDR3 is TGTGCCAGCAGCTTAGAAGGGTCTTCCCCGAGGTATGGCTACACCTTC.